Listed here is a single TCR beta chain. Its antigen is as yet unknown. This entry belongs to a study of blood T cells in healthy people across ages. Study-level points and caveats: Possibly confounding the expanded clonotype changes was the fact that donor CMV status was unknown.

The use of a sample-barcoded 5' primer and a J-beta primer mix characterized a second PCR of about 7 to 12 cycles. TCRdb processed the 5' RACE reads anew with MiXCR; each CDR3 protein has one entry. This table holds approximately 1,700,000 distinct CDR3 sequences, around 40% found once. The length of the CDR3 is 17 residues. Between the trimmed V and J ends, which lost 4 bases and 5 bases, there was a span of 20 bases. Germline V gives CDR1 LGHNA, CDR2 YNFKEQ. This receptor was identified in a human donor in good health. The chain carries TRBV4-2 and TRBJ2-2; maybe TRBD2 (5 bases). Sample: blood. CDR3 DNA: TGTGCCAGCAGCCGAGATCCGGGAACACCCCGGACCGGGGAGCTGTTTTTT. Protein sequence: CASSRDPGTPRTGELFF.